Listed below are T cell receptor beta chains from one sample, sequenced in a study of T-cell reconstitution after alpha-beta-depleted transplantation in children. TCRdb re-derived calls from the PCR reads in MiXCR, one entry per CDR3 protein. Found here are some 240,000 distinct CDR3 sequences, about 8.8% of them singletons; the top ten hold approximately 5%. Here the sequenced sample was PBMCs from the stem cell graft donor, taken from the stem cell graft. These receptors were collected from a human donor who donated a stem cell graft to a child with SCID. The CDR3 runs from the conserved cysteine through the conserved F or W. The D gene is left open where the match is weak. Size tells how often a clone was seen (once, few, many) or the class of an expanded clone, and some rows leave it out.

TRBJ1-1	many	TRBV20-1	TRBD1	CSARGQGETEAFF	TGCAGTGCTCGTGGACAGGGTGAGACTGAAGCTTTCTTT
TRBJ2-4	many	TRBV6-5	TRBD2	CASSYGEGNIQYF	TGTGCCAGCAGTTACGGGGAGGGGAACATTCAGTACTTC
TRBJ1-5	many	TRBV2	.	CASRVDLSGQPQHF	TGTGCCAGCAGGGTCGACTTGTCTGGTCAGCCCCAGCATTTT
TRBJ2-3	many	TRBV5-1	.	CASSLGSGSTDTQYF	TGCGCCAGCAGCTTGGGCAGCGGGAGCACAGATACGCAGTATTTT
TRBJ2-6	many	TRBV9	.	CASSVSQTSGANVLTF	TGTGCCAGCAGCGTAAGCCAGACCTCTGGGGCCAACGTCCTGACTTTC
TRBJ1-2	many	TRBV6-1	.	CASRQGYEDYGYTF	TGTGCCAGCCGCCAGGGATATGAGGACTATGGCTACACCTTC
TRBJ2-2	many	TRBV5-1	TRBD1	CASSSTGGASSAGELFF	TGCGCCAGCAGCTCTACAGGGGGCGCGAGTTCGGCCGGGGAGCTGTTTTTT
TRBJ2-1	.	TRBV29-1	TRBD1	CSVEASSGGTGYNEQFF	TGCAGCGTTGAAGCCTCTTCGGGCGGGACAGGCTACAATGAGCAGTTCTTC
TRBJ1-1	.	TRBV28	.	CASSPGPYSGGLMNTEAFF	TGTGCCAGCAGCCCGGGGCCCTATTCCGGGGGCCTCATGAACACTGAAGCTTTCTTT
TRBJ2-5	many	TRBV20-1	.	CSARHSGAFQETQYF	TGCAGTGCTAGACACAGCGGAGCTTTCCAAGAGACCCAGTACTTC
TRBJ2-5	.	TRBV11-3	.	CASSARDSEETQYF	TGTGCCAGCAGCGCCCGGGACTCCGAAGAGACCCAGTACTTC
TRBJ2-3	many	TRBV20-1	.	CSARAYSTDTQYF	TGCAGTGCTAGAGCGTATAGCACAGATACGCAGTATTTT
TRBJ2-2	many	TRBV7-9	.	CASSLVRVMAGELFF	TGTGCCAGCAGCTTAGTTCGGGTGATGGCTGGGGAGCTGTTTTTT
TRBJ2-4	many	TRBV5-1	TRBD1	CASRPTDRAAKNIQYF	TGCGCCAGCAGGCCTACCGACAGGGCAGCCAAAAACATTCAGTACTTC
TRBJ1-2	many	TRBV20-1	.	CSALRGNYGYTF	TGCAGTGCCCTCCGGGGAAACTATGGCTACACCTTC
TRBJ2-2	many	TRBV11-2	TRBD2	CASSLGGGTTTGELFF	TGTGCCAGCAGCTTAGGGGGGGGAACGACCACCGGGGAGCTGTTTTTT
TRBJ2-1	many	TRBV7-9	.	CASSEGDLSVEQFF	TGTGCCAGCAGCGAGGGGGACTTGTCCGTTGAGCAGTTCTTC
TRBJ1-6	many	TRBV29-1	.	CSVSQGQNSPLHF	TGCAGCGTTTCCCAGGGGCAAAATTCACCCCTCCACTTT
TRBJ1-6	many	TRBV6-1	TRBD1	CASSAPGQYNSPLHF	TGTGCCAGCAGTGCCCCGGGACAGTATAATTCACCCCTCCACTTT
TRBJ2-7	many	TRBV5-1	.	CASSLVAGEQYF	TGCGCCAGCAGCTTGGTAGCTGGGGAGCAGTACTTC
TRBJ2-7	.	TRBV4-1	TRBD1	CASSYRDRGSYEQYF	TGCGCCAGCAGCTATCGGGACAGGGGCTCCTACGAGCAGTACTTC
TRBJ2-1	.	TRBV7-2	.	CASSLGRTSYNEQFF	TGTGCCAGCAGCCTCGGCCGGACCTCCTACAATGAGCAGTTCTTC
TRBJ2-2	many	TRBV5-1	.	CASSLGSLNTGELFF	TGCGCCAGCAGCTTGGGGTCCCTAAACACCGGGGAGCTGTTTTTT
TRBJ1-3	many	TRBV12-3/TRBV12-4	TRBD1	CASSFATGGNTIYF	TGTGCCAGCAGTTTCGCGACAGGGGGAAACACCATATATTTT
TRBJ2-1	.	TRBV6-4	TRBD2	CASSDSAGGYNEQFF	TGTGCCAGCAGTGACTCGGCGGGGGGCTACAATGAGCAGTTCTTC
TRBJ2-1	.	TRBV11-2	TRBD2	CASSATSGVSYNEQFF	TGTGCCAGCAGCGCGACTAGCGGAGTTTCCTACAATGAGCAGTTCTTC
TRBJ2-3	many	TRBV5-1	TRBD2	CASSSLAAGGPDTQYF	TGCGCCAGCAGCTCGCTAGCTGCGGGGGGGCCAGATACGCAGTATTTT
TRBJ1-2	many	TRBV20-1	TRBD1	CSAGGQGERGYTF	TGCAGTGCTGGGGGGCAGGGGGAGCGTGGCTACACCTTC
TRBJ1-1	many	TRBV28	.	CASSLSPGGLNREAFF	TGTGCCAGCAGTTTATCCCCGGGGGGTTTGAATCGTGAAGCTTTCTTT
TRBJ2-1	many	TRBV11-2	.	CASSFLTLNEQFF	TGTGCCAGCAGCTTTCTTACCCTCAATGAGCAGTTCTTC
TRBJ2-5	many	TRBV20-1	TRBD2	CSARDLGLAGGVPQYF	TGCAGTGCTAGAGACCTCGGACTAGCGGGTGGAGTCCCCCAGTACTTC
TRBJ2-1	many	TRBV10-3	.	CAITDRDSGSAEQFF	TGTGCCATCACCGACCGGGACTCAGGGAGTGCTGAGCAGTTCTTC
TRBJ1-2	many	TRBV12-3/TRBV12-4	.	CASSLGEVNYGYTF	TGTGCCAGCAGTTTAGGAGAGGTTAACTATGGCTACACCTTC
TRBJ2-2	many	TRBV3-1	.	CASSQGLMTGELFF	TGTGCCAGCAGCCAGGGACTTATGACCGGGGAGCTGTTTTTT
TRBJ1-1	many	TRBV29-1	.	CSVRLEGGTEAFF	TGCAGCGTTCGATTGGAGGGGGGCACTGAAGCTTTCTTT
TRBJ2-1	many	TRBV7-9	.	CASSRSVGGPTNRHNEQFF	TGTGCCAGCAGCCGAAGCGTGGGTGGTCCGACTAACCGCCACAATGAGCAGTTCTTC
TRBJ2-3	many	TRBV7-2	.	CASSSPGTPFTDTQYF	TGTGCCAGCAGCTCCCCTGGGACTCCTTTCACAGATACGCAGTATTTT
TRBJ1-4	many	TRBV7-6	TRBD1	CASSTSDRAATNEKLFF	TGTGCCAGCAGCACCTCGGACAGGGCCGCAACTAATGAAAAACTGTTTTTT
TRBJ2-1	many	TRBV12-3/TRBV12-4	.	CASTLKAWGSYNEQFF	TGTGCCAGCACCCTTAAGGCGTGGGGATCCTACAATGAGCAGTTCTTC
TRBJ2-7	many	TRBV21-1	.	CASSKEIWGSPYEQYF	TGTGCCAGCAGCAAAGAAATTTGGGGATCCCCCTACGAGCAGTACTTC
TRBJ2-1	many	TRBV7-3	.	CASSWGDTYNEQFF	TGTGCCAGCAGCTGGGGCGACACTTACAATGAGCAGTTCTTC
TRBJ1-2	many	TRBV4-3	.	CASSQDQGLYGYTF	TGCGCCAGCAGCCAAGATCAGGGCCTCTATGGCTACACCTTC
TRBJ2-5	many	TRBV20-1	TRBD2	CSATNWEGEGETQYF	TGCAGTGCTACAAACTGGGAGGGCGAGGGAGAGACCCAGTACTTC
TRBJ1-1	many	TRBV21-1	.	CASWSCRGLDTEAFF	TGTGCCAGCTGGAGCTGCAGGGGGTTGGACACTGAAGCTTTCTTT
TRBJ1-4	many	TRBV20-1	TRBD1	CSATGTGFGKLFF	TGCAGTGCCACCGGGACAGGGTTTGGAAAACTGTTTTTT
TRBJ2-7	.	TRBV18	TRBD1	CASSSRDRAPEQYF	TGTGCCAGCTCATCACGGGACAGGGCACCCGAGCAGTACTTC
TRBJ1-1	many	TRBV5-1	.	CASRPGRNTEAFF	TGCGCCAGCAGGCCAGGTAGGAACACTGAAGCTTTCTTT
TRBJ2-5	many	TRBV7-9	TRBD2	CASSLSWDYPPGETQYF	TGTGCCAGCAGCTTAAGTTGGGACTATCCCCCGGGAGAGACCCAGTACTTC
TRBJ2-2	few	TRBV5-1	TRBD2	CASSLVRAGGLGGELFF	TGCGCCAGCAGCTTGGTTCGAGCGGGGGGCCTCGGCGGGGAGCTGTTTTTT